This T cell receptor beta chain was documented in a study of blood T cell repertoires in COVID-19. Across the study: Nucleic acid was either cDNA or gDNA, and it came from T cells, B-cell-depleted T cells, or PBMCs.

Libraries were prepared by immunoSEQ multiplex PCR; TCRdb keeps only in-frame clonotypes and omits some of them. The data hold roughly 120,000 clones, with 85% to 90% observed a single time. Germline lookup yields CDR1 SGHTA and CDR2 FQGNSA. The CDR3 length is 16 residues. The trim removed 5 bases at V and 7 bases at J, leaving 11 bases unmatched. The chain recombines TRBV7-2 with TRBJ1-6, with 7 bases matching TRBD1. This sequence was found in a man aged 55 to 69 with acute or convalescent COVID-19. Material for sequencing was peripheral blood. CDR3 in amino acids: CASSALNRGGNSPLHF. CDR3 DNA sequence: TGTGCCAGCAGCGCCCTAAACAGGGGTGGGAATTCACCCCTCCACTTT.